This entry lists 2 T cell receptor beta chains sequenced from one sample in a study of blood T cell repertoires in COVID-19. Libraries were prepared by immunoSEQ multiplex PCR; TCRdb keeps only in-frame clonotypes and omits some of them. The sample carries roughly 200,000 clones, approximately 83% recorded once. Specimen: peripheral blood. The receptors here all came from a man aged 50-59 years with active or convalescent COVID-19.

The genes are TRBV11-3 and TRBJ2-3, with D hard to call. This CDR3 is built from 14 residues. V was trimmed by 2 bases and J by 2 bases, leaving 8 bases between them. Germline V gene lookup returns CDR1 SGHNT and CDR2 YENEEA. The CDR3 nucleotides are TGTGCCAGCAGCTTAAGCTCCTACACAGATACGCAGTATTTT. As protein: CASSLSSYTDTQYF.

The chain uses TRBV7-3 and TRBJ2-5, with TRBD2 matching 16 bases. Germline CDR1 and CDR2: SGHTA and FQGTGA. The length of the CDR3 is 17 residues. The V segment lost 3 bases and the J segment 6 bases; nucleotides outside the gene matches: 7. This CDR3 reads CASSFGTSGGAMKTQYF. The CDR3 bases are TGTGCCAGCAGCTTCGGGACTAGCGGGGGGGCTATGAAGACCCAGTACTTC.